These 21 T cell receptor beta chains originate from one sample sequenced in a study of beta chain features in type 1 diabetes listed by TCRdb under 2018. Here is what the overall study found, with its caveats: Type 1 diabetes patients showed a moderate but significant shortening of TCRB CDR3 length in all four CD4+ subsets.

These receptors lack a known antigen. Preparation of the library involved the immunoSEQ multiplex PCR assay. The entire amount of isolated RNA was reverse transcribed using the High Capacity cDNA Reverse Transcription Kit, so the sequenced TCRB transcripts were expressed ones. The clones in this table, taken by TCRdb from immuneACCESS, are in-frame only. Not every clone is retained; where verified, under half of the shortfall comes from an unresolved V gene, and the cause of the rest is unknown. The sample table shows 150,000 to 200,000 clones, and 6.5% to 10% are seen once. The top ten hold over 0.45% of the sample. Sequenced sample: central memory CD4+ T cells from blood. The receptors derive from a woman aged 18-35 years with type 1 diabetes.

This clone was observed a handful of times. The V call is TRBV4-3, the J call TRBJ1-4; D may be TRBD1 (6 bases). Germline V gene sequence: CDR1 LGHNA, CDR2 YSLEER. The CDR3 length is 15 residues. V lost 1 base and J 8 bases, leaving 14 bases between the germline ends. The CDR3 nucleotides are TGCGCCAGCAGCCAAGGTGACAGGCTCCAGGAAAAACTGTTTTTT. Encoded protein: CASSQGDRLQEKLFF.

V and J are TRBV9 and TRBJ1-1, with D perhaps TRBD1 (5 bases). The ends were cut back, 3 bases at V and 1 base at J, with 13 bases in the middle. Germline CDR1 is SGDLS and CDR2 is YYNGEE. This CDR3 is 15 amino acids long. CDR3 amino acids: CASSALHGGNTEAFF. CDR3 nucleotide sequence: TGTGCCAGCAGCGCCCTACACGGGGGGAACACTGAAGCTTTCTTT.

The chain recombines TRBV7-9 with TRBJ2-1; D is possibly TRBD2 (5 bases). The CDR3 is made up of 14 amino acids. Trimming removed 7 bases from V and 7 bases from J, with 17 bases in between. Germline V gene lookup returns CDR1 SEHNR and CDR2 FQNEAQ (reference sequence). The CDR3: CASTFNSANNEQFF. Written as DNA, the CDR3 is TGTGCCAGCACCTTTAATAGCGCGAATAATGAGCAGTTCTTC.

The genes are TRBV23-1 and TRBJ2-5; the D gene is possibly TRBD1 (6 bases). TRBV23-1 is sorted into the ORF group, with uncertain function. This CDR3 region has 16 residues. V lost 3 bases and J 1 base, leaving 15 bases between the germline ends. The CDR3 sequence is CASSHLGADSQETQYF. In DNA, the CDR3 is TGCGCCAGCAGTCACTTGGGGGCCGACAGCCAAGAGACCCAGTACTTC.

This sequence joins TRBV19 and TRBJ1-6; no reliable D call. The CDR3 extends over 14 amino acids. Trimming took off 3 bases at V and 9 bases at J, with 12 bases between the two ends. Germline values: CDR1 LNHDA, CDR2 SQIVND (reference sequence). The CDR3 region is CASSIGEVRSPLHF. The CDR3 region has the DNA TGTGCCAGTAGTATTGGGGAGGTTCGTTCACCCCTCCACTTT.

This clone was observed a few times. V and J are TRBV18 and TRBJ1-1; the D is unclear. The germline V gene has CDR1 KGHSH and CDR2 LQKENI. V was clipped by 2 bases and J by 1 base, with 8 bases between them. This CDR3 region has 14 residues. CDR3 sequence reads: CASSPEFGNTEAFF. The CDR3 bases are TGTGCCAGCTCACCAGAATTCGGGAACACTGAAGCTTTCTTT.

A few counts support this clone. V usage is TRBV29-1 and J usage is TRBJ2-3, with TRBD1 matching over 7 bases. From germline, CDR1 is SQVTM and CDR2 ANQGSEA. This CDR3 spans 14 amino acids. V gave up 1 base and J gave up 3 bases; unmatched junction bases: 4. The CDR3 spells CSVEGQGVTDTQYF. DNA of the CDR3: TGCAGCGTTGAAGGTCAGGGGGTTACAGATACGCAGTATTTT.

This chain connects TRBV5-1 to TRBJ1-5; D perhaps matches TRBD1 (5 bases). V was cut by 4 bases and J by 6 bases, with 14 bases left in between. The germline gives CDR1 SGHRS, CDR2 YFSETQ. CDR3 length equals 14 residues. The CDR3, as DNA: TGCGCCAGCAGCCCGTCGGGGGGTACTCAGCCCCAGCATTTT. It yields the protein CASSPSGGTQPQHF.

The chain carries TRBV2 and TRBJ2-7; D is possibly TRBD2 (6 bases). From germline, CDR1 is SNHLY and CDR2 FYNNEI. This CDR3 has 11 residues. V lost 6 bases and J 6 bases, leaving 9 bases between the germline ends. The CDR3 reads CASRLAGEQYF. The CDR3 region has the DNA TGTGCCAGCAGACTAGCAGGCGAGCAGTACTTC.

This clone was seen a handful of times. The chain couples TRBV5-1 to TRBJ2-3; 7 bases align to TRBD1. This CDR3 comprises 15 residues. V was clipped by 0 bases and J by 3 bases; unmatched bases: 4. Germline CDR1 is SGHRS and CDR2 is YFSETQ. The CDR3 sequence is CASSLEPQGTDTQYF. CDR3 DNA: TGCGCCAGCAGCTTGGAGCCACAGGGGACAGATACGCAGTATTTT.

The chain couples TRBV18 to TRBJ1-4, with D uncertain. Germline loops: CDR1 KGHSH, CDR2 LQKENI. Trimming shortened V by 3 bases and J by 12 bases, and 14 bases separated the two germline ends. This CDR3 is built from 13 residues. DNA for the CDR3: TGTGCCAGCTCACCGTTGAACGGGTTCGAACTGTTTTTT. This translates into CASSPLNGFELFF. Full variable domain (remainder filled in from reference TRBV18 and TRBJ1-4): NAGVMQNPRHLVRRRGQEARLRCSPMKGHSHVYWYRQLPEEGLKFMVYLQKENIIDESGMPKERFSAEFPKEGPSILRIQQVVRGDSAAYFCASSPLNGFELFFGSGTQLSVL.

This clone has just a few counts. This sequence joins TRBV5-6 and TRBJ1-1; 7 bases line up with TRBD1. This CDR3 spans 14 amino acids. V lost 4 bases to trimming and J lost 3 bases; unmatched junction nucleotides: 6. Germline CDR1 is SGHDT and CDR2 is YYEEEE. CDR3 amino acids: CASSRNRGDTEAFF. The CDR3 DNA sequence: TGTGCCAGCAGCCGAAACAGGGGAGACACTGAAGCTTTCTTT.

This clone was observed a handful of times. The chain employs TRBV11-2 and TRBJ1-6; unclear D gene. Deletions cut 7 bases from V and 10 bases from J, with 17 bases between. Looked up from germline, CDR1 is SGHAT and CDR2 is FQNNGV. There are 14 residues in the CDR3. CDR3 bases: TGTGCCAGCACCGGAGGGCGGGGAAGATCACCCCTCCACTTT. This sequence encodes CASTGGRGRSPLHF. The full variable domain, with the rest looked up from reference TRBV11-2 and TRBJ1-6, is EAGVAQSPRYKIIEKRQSVAFWCNPISGHATLYWYQQILGQGPKLLIQFQNNGVVDDSQLPKDRFSAERLKGVDSTLKIQPAKLEDSAVYLCASTGGRGRSPLHFGNGTRLTVT.

This clone was counted ten times or more. The chain combines TRBV6-6 with TRBJ1-2; D is possibly TRBD1 (6 bases). Trimming removed 6 bases from V and 3 bases from J, with 17 bases in between. This CDR3 has 15 amino acids. Germline lookup yields CDR1 MNHNY and CDR2 SVGAGI (reference sequence). CDR3 loop: CASSLSDRPDYGYTF. CDR3 DNA: TGTGCCAGCAGCCTTTCGGACAGACCGGACTATGGCTACACCTTC.

The chain carries TRBV19 and TRBJ2-1; 7 positions agree with TRBD1. In germline, CDR1 is LNHDA, CDR2 SQIVND (reference sequence). This CDR3 has 12 amino acids. The V gene end was trimmed by 9 bases and the J gene end by 5 bases; junction bases not matched to a gene: 4. In DNA form, the CDR3 reads TGTGCCAGACAGGGGTGGGACAATGAGCAGTTCTTC. Translating it yields CARQGWDNEQFF.

The V gene is TRBV7-9, the J gene TRBJ1-5; 8 bases line up with TRBD1. The ends lost 4 bases at V and 8 bases at J; junction bases unmatched: 13. Germline V gene sequence: CDR1 SEHNR, CDR2 FQNEAQ (reference sequence). CDR3 length equals 16 residues. The CDR3 nucleotides read TGTGCCAGCAGCTCATCAAGGGGGACAGGTATTGAGCCCCAGCATTTT. Protein: CASSSSRGTGIEPQHF.

This clone was counted many times. The chain links TRBV4-1 to TRBJ1-4, with D possibly TRBD1 on 5 matching bases. V was pared by 2 bases and J by 5 bases, with 9 bases between. Looked up from germline, CDR1 is MGHRA and CDR2 is YSYEKL. This CDR3 is 14 amino acids long. The CDR3 loop is CASSQLGHNEKLFF. CDR3 in DNA: TGCGCCAGCAGCCAACTTGGACACAATGAAAAACTGTTTTTT.

This clone was observed a handful of times. This sequence joins TRBV19 and TRBJ1-5; D perhaps matches TRBD1 (6 bases). Germline values: CDR1 LNHDA, CDR2 SQIVND (reference sequence). The CDR3 is 13 residues long. The germline V and J ends were trimmed by 4 bases and 4 bases, with 8 bases remaining between them. The CDR3, as DNA: TGTGCCAGTAGTAGCCAGGGGAATCAGCCCCAGCATTTT. It is translated as CASSSQGNQPQHF.

The CDR3 region has the DNA TGCAGCGTGGGCCGGGACAGGTTTGGAAACACCATATATTTT. Amino acids: CSVGRDRFGNTIYF. The chain joins TRBV29-1 to TRBJ1-3; 8 bases agree with TRBD1. Per germline, CDR1 SQVTM and CDR2 ANQGSEA. The CDR3 loop spans 14 amino acids. V lost 6 bases, J lost 3 bases, and 7 bases stayed unmatched.

In its sample, this clone was seen a few times. The J gene is TRBJ2-1, the V gene TRBV19, with TRBD1 matching 9 bases. V lost 5 bases, J lost 9 bases, and 11 bases stayed unmatched. The germline CDR1 and CDR2 sequences are LNHDA and SQIVND (reference sequence). There are 15 residues in the CDR3. The CDR3 here is CASSLPGQGTSEQFF. The CDR3 nucleotides read TGTGCCAGTAGTTTACCGGGACAGGGTACCAGTGAGCAGTTCTTC. Based on the CDR3 plus reference TRBV19 and TRBJ2-1, the full variable domain is DGGITQSPKYLFRKEGQNVTLSCEQNLNHDAMYWYRQDPGQGLRLIYYSQIVNDFQKGDIAEGYSVSREKKESFPLTVTSAQKNPTAFYLCASSLPGQGTSEQFFGPGTRLTVL.

This clone has just a few counts. J is TRBJ2-1 and V is TRBV7-3, with D tentatively TRBD1 (6 bases). The germline CDR1 and CDR2 sequences are SGHTA and FQGTGA. The CDR3 has 16 residues. V was cut by 5 bases and J by 6 bases, with 20 bases left in between. CDR3 sequence: CASSAPGLLGANEQFF. The CDR3 DNA sequence: TGTGCCAGCAGCGCCCCGGGTCTCCTGGGGGCCAATGAGCAGTTCTTC.